A single sample is the source of the 19 T cell receptor beta chains below, sequenced in a study of blood T cell repertoires in COVID-19. Repertoires were generated with immunoSEQ multiplex PCR, while TCRdb's copy carries only in-frame clones and drops some. The sample holds 350,000 or so clones, 88% seen once. The sample taken for sequencing was PBMCs or T cells enriched from blood (not recorded which). All receptors come from a woman between 25 and 40 years old who had been exposed to COVID-19.

This rearrangement joins TRBV28 to TRBJ2-1; D perhaps matches TRBD2 (5 bases). This CDR3 contains 16 residues. Germline loops: CDR1 MDHEN, CDR2 SYDVKM. V was shortened by 4 bases and J by 0 bases, with 13 bases between the two germline ends. The CDR3 nucleotides read TGTGCCAGCAGTTCCCCCAGCGGCAGCTCCTACAATGAGCAGTTCTTC. Translated, it gives CASSSPSGSSYNEQFF.

The CDR3 region is CASSQAQTSGVQETQYF. The CDR3 nucleotides read TGTGCCAGCAGCCAGGCCCAGACTAGCGGGGTCCAAGAGACCCAGTACTTC. The rearrangement links TRBV11-3 to TRBJ2-5; TRBD2 agrees at 11 bases. The germline V gene encodes CDR1 SGHNT and CDR2 YENEEA. The CDR3 runs 17 residues. J gave up 1 base and V 5 bases, and 9 bases lay outside the gene matches.

The chain employs TRBV6-5 and TRBJ2-7, with D possibly matching TRBD1 (5 bases). V was pared by 10 bases and J by 0 bases, with 13 bases between. The CDR3 runs to 13 residues. Germline values: CDR1 MNHEY, CDR2 SVGAGI. The CDR3 loop reads CATTGLSSYEQYF. CDR3 sequence (DNA): TGTGCCACCACAGGTTTGAGCTCCTACGAGCAGTACTTC.

This rearrangement joins TRBV12-3 or TRBV12-4 to TRBJ2-7; a possible D gene is TRBD1 (6 bases). V was trimmed by 6 bases and J by 2 bases, leaving 11 bases between them. The CDR3 totals 13 residues. The CDR3 loop is CASRPGQTYEQYF. CDR3 DNA: TGTGCCAGCAGACCCGGACAGACCTACGAGCAGTACTTC.

The chain uses TRBV7-2 and TRBJ2-2, with D tentatively TRBD1 (6 bases). Germline V lookup: CDR1 SGHTA, CDR2 FQGNSA. The ends were cut back, 8 bases at V and 4 bases at J, with 14 bases in the middle. This CDR3 is built from 14 residues. CDR3 DNA sequence: TGTGCCAGCGAAACAGGGTTTGGCACCGGGGAGCTGTTTTTT. This gives the protein CASETGFGTGELFF.

The chain couples TRBV5-4 to TRBJ2-7; 8 bases line up with TRBD2. CDR1 and CDR2 from the germline V gene are SGHNT and YYREEE (reference sequence). The CDR3 loop spans 15 amino acids. V was pared by 4 bases and J by 2 bases, with 8 bases of the junction left unmatched. CDR3 in DNA: TGTGCCAGCAGCCCGCCCCCGGGAGGGCCCTACGAGCAGTACTTC. Protein sequence: CASSPPPGGPYEQYF.

The table lists this clone with a few counts. The chain employs TRBV27 and TRBJ2-1, with 7 bases fitting TRBD2. V lost 3 bases and J lost 4; bases outside the gene matches: 6. Germline-derived CDR1 and CDR2 are MNHEY and SMNVEV (reference sequence). The CDR3 is 15 amino acids. This CDR3 is CASSFGEGSYNEQFF. DNA of the CDR3: TGTGCCAGCAGTTTCGGGGAGGGGTCATACAATGAGCAGTTCTTC.

This clone has a single count. J is TRBJ2-2 and V is TRBV5-1; 7 nucleotides align to TRBD1. Trimming cost V 4 bases and J 1 base; bases outside gene matches: 10. The CDR3 loop spans 17 amino acids. Germline CDR1 reads SGHRS; CDR2 reads YFSETQ. CDR3 DNA: TGCGCCAGCAGCCCGGGTGAAAGGACAGGGAACACCGGGGAGCTGTTTTTT. It translates to CASSPGERTGNTGELFF.

The chain uses TRBV3-1 (or the pseudogene TRBV3-2) and TRBJ1-2, with 8 nucleotides matching TRBD1. Germline V gene data show CDR1 as LGHDT and CDR2 as YNNKEL (reference sequence). V was clipped by 4 bases and J by 8 bases; unmatched bases: 9. The length of the CDR3 is 14 residues. Written as DNA, the CDR3 is TGTGCCAGCAGCCCAGGACAGGGTTCTGGCGGCTACACCTTC. It is translated as CASSPGQGSGGYTF.

The chain is built from TRBV6-5 and TRBJ1-2; 8 bases line up with TRBD1. Per the germline V gene, CDR1 is MNHEY and CDR2 is SVGAGI. Losses at the gene ends were 6 bases for V and 5 bases for J; bases not matched to a gene: 11. The CDR3 loop spans 15 amino acids. CDR3 in amino acids: CASRPRGDRPYGYTF. In nucleotides, the CDR3 is TGTGCCAGCAGACCCAGGGGGGACAGGCCTTATGGCTACACCTTC.

The chain employs TRBV7-9 and TRBJ2-7, with D possibly matching TRBD1 (5 bases). Trimming cost V 5 bases and J 1 base, with 15 bases left between them. This CDR3 region has 15 residues. The germline gives CDR1 SEHNR, CDR2 FQNEAQ (reference sequence). CDR3 DNA: TGTGCCAGCAGCCCCAAGGGGCTCCTATCCTACGAGCAGTACTTC. It codes for CASSPKGLLSYEQYF.

This rearrangement joins TRBV7-9 to TRBJ2-5, with 9 bases aligning to TRBD1. V lost 5 bases and J lost 3; bases outside the gene matches: 4. The V gene's germline CDR1 is SEHNR and CDR2 FQNEAQ (reference sequence). The CDR3 runs 14 residues. Here the CDR3 reads CASSGTGSKETQYF. The CDR3 nucleotides are TGTGCCAGCAGCGGGACAGGGTCCAAAGAGACCCAGTACTTC.

The chain uses TRBV5-5 and TRBJ2-1, with 9 bases lining up with TRBD2. The trim removed 0 bases at V and 10 bases at J, leaving 5 bases unmatched. The CDR3 consists of 14 residues. Germline values: CDR1 SGHKS, CDR2 YYEKEE (reference sequence). CDR3 protein: CASSLGGLAGEQFF. For the CDR3, the DNA is TGTGCCAGCAGCTTGGGGGGTCTAGCGGGAGAGCAGTTCTTC.

This clone was observed a single time. This rearrangement joins TRBV28 to TRBJ1-5, with TRBD1 identical over 7 bases. Germline CDR1 and CDR2: MDHEN and SYDVKM. The V segment lost 2 bases and the J segment 2 bases; nucleotides outside the gene matches: 9. CDR3 length: 17 amino acids. This CDR3 is CASSLGLRGLGNQPQHF. CDR3 bases: TGTGCCAGCAGTTTAGGGTTGAGGGGGCTCGGCAATCAGCCCCAGCATTTT.

The chain uses TRBV28 and TRBJ2-5, with D maybe TRBD2 (6 bases). The CDR3 runs 11 residues. CDR1 and CDR2 (germline): MDHEN, SYDVKM. Trimming took off 4 bases at V and 9 bases at J, with 9 bases between the two ends. CDR3 nucleotides: TGTGCCAGCAGTTCCCGGGAGTCCCAGTACTTC. Its protein is CASSSRESQYF.

The chain has TRBV13 and TRBJ1-2; 12 bases agree with TRBD1. The CDR3 sequence is 14 residues long. Germline values: CDR1 PRHDT, CDR2 FYEKMQ (reference sequence). J lost 10 bases, V lost 0 bases, and 3 bases had no gene match. Here the CDR3 DNA reads TGTGCCAGCAGCTTAGGCCGGGACAGGGGGCCCTACACCTTC. Its protein product is CASSLGRDRGPYTF.

There are a few counts of this clone. The rearrangement links TRBV5-1 to TRBJ2-7; 8 nucleotides agree with TRBD2. There are 16 residues in the CDR3. Germline CDR1 SGHRS, CDR2 YFSETQ. Trimming at V came to 4 bases and at J to 0 bases, leaving 9 bases not matched to a gene. In DNA, the CDR3 is TGCGCCAGCAGCGCCCGTAGTAGCGGGGTCTCCTACGAGCAGTACTTC. Its protein product is CASSARSSGVSYEQYF.

The V and J genes are TRBV24-1 and TRBJ1-1; D not certain. Looked up from germline, CDR1 is KGHDR and CDR2 is SFDVKD. The length of the CDR3 is 14 residues. Trimming removed 6 bases at V and 5 bases at J, with 15 bases between. The CDR3 region has the DNA TGTGCCACCAGTTCGGCGGAGCCGGGGACTGAAGCTTTCTTT. It translates to CATSSAEPGTEAFF.

The chain combines TRBV5-1 with TRBJ2-7; 9 bases are shared with TRBD1. V lost 4 bases to trimming and J lost 6 bases; unmatched junction nucleotides: 11. The V gene's germline CDR1 is SGHRS and CDR2 YFSETQ. The CDR3 is made up of 15 amino acids. DNA for the CDR3: TGCGCCAGCAGCACCACCGGGACAGGGCCGGGCGAGCAGTACTTC. The encoded protein is CASSTTGTGPGEQYF.